This TCR beta chain originates from a study of CD8+CD57+ T cells in acquired aplastic anemia. The V end lost 4 bases, the J end lost 9 bases, and 10 bases lay between the germline ends. Germline CDR1 and CDR2: SNHLY and FYNNEI. The CDR3 is 13 residues long. Patients included in sequencing had previously demonstrated CD8+CD57+ cell expansion by flow cytometry. When blood sampling took place, the patients had received no therapy. With respect to this clonotype: Its specificity is unknown.

According to the study, genomic DNA was the template for TCR beta VDJ and CDR3 profiling. TCRdb reprocessed the reads via MiXCR and lists one record per CDR3 protein. The sample has roughly 200,000 distinct CDR3 sequences, less than 65% seen once. Overall study results and limits: No significant difference in CD8+ Simpson's diversity was found between patients and controls.

Material: sorted CD4+, CD8+, or CD8+CD57+ T cells (not recorded which) from PBMCs. This receptor was identified in a human donor with aplastic anemia. The rearrangement links TRBV2 to TRBJ1-6, with D possibly matching TRBD1 (5 bases). CDR3 sequence reads: CASSGSGSSPLHF. The CDR3 nucleotides are TGTGCCAGCAGTGGGTCAGGGTCTTCACCCCTCCACTTT.